This section outlines one T cell receptor (beta chain) sequence together with its context. Germline-derived CDR1 and CDR2 are MDHEN and SYDVKM. This CDR3 region has 15 residues. The V and J ends lost 5 bases and 0 bases respectively, with 13 bases between them. This entry is derived from a study of blood T cell repertoires in COVID-19. Study details: In each case, the material was cDNA or gDNA derived from T cells, B-cell-depleted T cells, or PBMCs.

Per the original data handling: Estimated nucleated cell counts came from reference gene primer amplification. Assay: immunoSEQ multiplex PCR; the TCRdb copy retains only in-frame clones and omits some. V and J calls and clone size are given by that table; D and trimming were obtained from the DNA. Of under 250,000 clones listed, about 83% are singletons. Sequencing was done on a sample of peripheral blood. The rearrangement joins TRBV28 to TRBJ1-1; tentative D call: TRBD1 (6 bases). The TCR originated in a man aged 50 to 59 with acute or convalescent COVID-19. The CDR3 region is CASSAPTGMNTEAFF. Here the CDR3 DNA reads TGTGCCAGCAGTGCCCCGACAGGAATGAACACTGAAGCTTTCTTT.